The 20 T cell receptor beta chains listed next were all sequenced from one sample in a study of cytomegalovirus exposure and HLA in healthy donors. PCR involved 60 Vbeta and 13 Jbeta primers. The protocol was immunoSEQ multiplex PCR, while the TCRdb copy is restricted to in-frame clones and leaves out a portion. The sample yields fewer than 180,000 clones, roughly 80% seen once. Sequenced: PBMCs. The receptors here all came from a human donor in good health.

This chain joins TRBV6-5 and TRBJ1-6, with D possibly being TRBD1 (5 bases). Germline V lookup: CDR1 MNHEY, CDR2 SVGAGI. Trimming removed 7 bases from V and 5 bases from J, with 9 bases in between. The CDR3 runs to 13 residues. The CDR3 bases are TGTGCCAGCAACCAGGGTCATAATTCACCCCTCCACTTT. Protein: CASNQGHNSPLHF.

The CDR3 coding sequence is TGTGCCAGCAGTGATATGGGGGGTATAACCGGGGAGCTGTTTTTT. Protein product: CASSDMGGITGELFF. This sequence joins TRBV25-1 and TRBJ2-2, with D perhaps TRBD2 (6 bases). The germline V gene has CDR1 MGHDK and CDR2 SYGVNS. Trimming took 3 bases from V and 5 from J, leaving 13 bases between them. This CDR3 has 15 amino acids.

This chain joins TRBV14 and TRBJ1-6, with D maybe TRBD1 (5 bases). V lost 3 bases and J 8 bases, leaving 17 bases between the germline ends. CDR3 size: 16 residues. Germline V gene data show CDR1 as SGHDN and CDR2 as FVKESK. The CDR3, as DNA: TGTGCCAGCAGCCAGGAAGGACATGGAAGAGATTCACCCCTCCACTTT. Its protein product is CASSQEGHGRDSPLHF.

This clone was seen a few times. The rearrangement links TRBV6-5 to TRBJ2-5; a possible D gene is TRBD2 (5 bases). CDR1 and CDR2 (germline): MNHEY, SVGAGI. Trimming pared 8 bases from V and 2 bases from J, leaving 9 bases between. This CDR3 is 12 amino acids long. Here the CDR3 DNA reads TGTGCCAGCTACCGGACTCAAGAGACCCAGTACTTC. Translation gives CASYRTQETQYF.

The CDR3 coding sequence is TGCGCCAGCTCCTCCCGGGAGGCCGCTGAAGCTTTCTTT. It encodes CASSSREAAEAFF. The chain joins TRBV10-1 to TRBJ1-1; D uncertain. V lost 8 bases and J lost 6, with 16 bases in between. The CDR3 loop spans 13 amino acids. Germline V CDR1 and CDR2: WNHNN, SYGVQD (reference sequence).

This clone has more than one count but fewer than ten. The chain has TRBV5-3 and TRBJ2-3, with a weak D call TRBD2 (7 bases). TRBV5-3 is assigned to the ORF class and has an uncertain function. There are 20 residues in the CDR3. V lost 1 base, J lost 6 bases, and 30 bases lay in between. CDR3 DNA sequence: TGTGCCAGAAGCTTGTTAGAAACTATTCCCCGGGGGGCCTCACCCGATACGCAGTATTTT. Protein sequence: CARSLLETIPRGASPDTQYF.

This clone was counted between two and nine times. CDR3 nucleotides: TGTGCCAGCAGCCGGGACAGGCTCTACGAGCAGTACTTC. This translates into CASSRDRLYEQYF. The chain links TRBV5-6 to TRBJ2-7; 8 nucleotides line up with TRBD1. This CDR3 has 13 amino acids. The V segment lost 4 bases and the J segment 3 bases; nucleotides outside the gene matches: 3. The germline V gene has CDR1 SGHDT and CDR2 YYEEEE.

This clone was observed a handful of times. V usage is TRBV27 and J usage is TRBJ2-2, with 7 positions matching TRBD1. The CDR3 sequence is 13 residues long. In germline, CDR1 is MNHEY, CDR2 SMNVEV (reference sequence). The ends lost 3 bases at V and 6 bases at J; junction bases unmatched: 1. The CDR3 reads CASSLGQSGELFF. DNA of the CDR3: TGTGCCAGCAGTTTGGGACAGTCCGGGGAGCTGTTTTTT.

The chain couples TRBV14 to TRBJ1-1, with D possibly TRBD1 on 5 matching bases. Germline lookup yields CDR1 SGHDN and CDR2 FVKESK. This CDR3 spans 15 amino acids. V lost 1 base, J lost 2 bases, and 11 bases lay in between. CDR3 residues: CASSQGNTGNTEAFF. The DNA for the CDR3 is TGTGCCAGCAGCCAAGGTAACACAGGTAACACTGAAGCTTTCTTT.

The rearrangement joins TRBV18 to TRBJ1-2; possibly TRBD1 for D (5 bases). Trimming pared 3 bases from V and 4 bases from J, leaving 12 bases between. This CDR3 has 14 residues. Germline CDR1 and CDR2: KGHSH and LQKENI. CDR3 sequence reads: CASSPPTDLYGYTF. The CDR3, as DNA: TGTGCCAGCTCACCCCCGACAGATCTCTATGGCTACACCTTC. The variable domain in full, with the rest retrieved from reference TRBV18 and TRBJ1-2, is NAGVMQNPRHLVRRRGQEARLRCSPMKGHSHVYWYRQLPEEGLKFMVYLQKENIIDESGMPKERFSAEFPKEGPSILRIQQVVRGDSAAYFCASSPPTDLYGYTFGSGTRLTVV.

This chain joins TRBV10-3 and TRBJ2-3, with D possibly matching TRBD2 (6 bases). Germline CDR1 ENHRY, CDR2 SYGVKD. Trimming shortened V by 6 bases and J by 0 bases, and 13 bases separated the two germline ends. The CDR3 is 15 amino acids. The DNA of the CDR3 is TGTGCCATCAGCTCGGGGGTGGGGAGCACAGATACGCAGTATTTT. This codes for CAISSGVGSTDTQYF.

This chain uses TRBV30 with TRBJ2-2; 10 bases agree with TRBD2. CDR1 GTSNPN and CDR2 SVGIG come from the germline V gene (reference sequence). V lost 4 bases to trimming and J lost 5 bases; unmatched junction nucleotides: 7. The CDR3 extends over 15 amino acids. The CDR3 DNA sequence: TGTGCCTGGACCCGTACTAGCGGGGTAACCGGGGAGCTGTTTTTT. It specifies CAWTRTSGVTGELFF.

The V call is TRBV7-3, the J call TRBJ2-3; D is unclear. Germline V gene lookup returns CDR1 SGHTA and CDR2 FQGTGA. Trimming took 1 base from V and 0 from J, leaving 8 bases between them. The CDR3 has 15 residues. CDR3 amino acids: CASSLNQASTDTQYF. The CDR3 DNA sequence: TGTGCCAGCAGCTTAAACCAGGCCAGCACAGATACGCAGTATTTT.

CDR3 protein: CASSLAGGANVLTF. The CDR3 coding sequence is TGTGCCAGCAGCTTGGCCGGTGGGGCCAACGTCCTGACTTTC. The V gene is TRBV5-8, the J gene TRBJ2-6, with D hard to call. This CDR3 region has 14 residues. Trimming pared 0 bases from V and 3 bases from J, leaving 4 bases between. CDR1 and CDR2 (germline): SGHTS, YDEGEE.

This chain uses TRBV19 with TRBJ2-3; a weak D match, TRBD1 (5 bases). Germline loops: CDR1 LNHDA, CDR2 SQIVND (reference sequence). The ends were cut back, 5 bases at V and 0 bases at J, with 12 bases in the middle. The CDR3 covers 15 residues. This chain's CDR3 is CASSEVGHSTDTQYF. CDR3 nucleotides: TGTGCCAGTAGTGAGGTGGGGCATAGCACAGATACGCAGTATTTT.

Remarks on this clone: One end of the junction does not line up with germline, which may come from a read error. V and J are TRBV6-4 and TRBJ2-3; TRBD2 matches 8 bases. The germline V gene has CDR1 MRHNA and CDR2 SNTAGT. The length of the CDR3 is 19 residues. This CDR3 reads CASSDSPGLGFGSTDMQYF. CDR3 sequence (DNA): TGTGCCAGCAGTGACTCCCCGGGACTAGGGTTCGGATCTACAGATATGCAGTATTTT.

The J gene is TRBJ1-6, the V gene TRBV25-1; a possible D gene is TRBD1 (6 bases). The CDR3 has 15 residues. Germline CDR1 is MGHDK and CDR2 is SYGVNS. Trimming took off 10 bases at V and 3 bases at J, with 16 bases between the two ends. The CDR3 spells CATQGRGLYNSPLHF. Here the CDR3 DNA reads TGTGCCACCCAGGGGCGGGGGCTCTATAATTCACCCCTCCACTTT.

J is TRBJ2-7 and V is TRBV6-5; 11 nucleotides line up with TRBD1. The J segment lost 6 bases and the V segment lost 0 bases, leaving 7 bases of the junction unmatched. The germline V gene encodes CDR1 MNHEY and CDR2 SVGAGI. The CDR3 runs 16 residues. CDR3 DNA: TGTGCCAGCAGTTACTCTCTGCGGGACAGGGGGGCCGAGCAGTACTTC. Translating it yields CASSYSLRDRGAEQYF.

The chain has TRBV7-9 and TRBJ2-2; weak D call: TRBD2 (5 bases). This CDR3 has 17 amino acids. Germline lookup yields CDR1 SEHNR and CDR2 FQNEAQ (reference sequence). V lost 3 bases and J 0 bases, leaving 14 bases between the germline ends. CDR3 sequence reads: CASSLFGVNANTGELFF. CDR3 sequence (DNA): TGTGCCAGCAGCTTGTTCGGGGTCAACGCGAACACCGGGGAGCTGTTTTTT.

This clone was counted only a few times. The chain couples TRBV6-4 to TRBJ2-2, with 7 bases lining up with TRBD1. This CDR3 spans 15 amino acids. J was trimmed by 4 bases and V by 5 bases; bases with no gene match: 7. Germline CDR1 is MRHNA and CDR2 is SNTAGT. The CDR3 loop is CASSPGQSSTGELFF. The CDR3 coding sequence is TGTGCCAGCAGTCCGGGACAGAGCTCCACCGGGGAGCTGTTTTTT.